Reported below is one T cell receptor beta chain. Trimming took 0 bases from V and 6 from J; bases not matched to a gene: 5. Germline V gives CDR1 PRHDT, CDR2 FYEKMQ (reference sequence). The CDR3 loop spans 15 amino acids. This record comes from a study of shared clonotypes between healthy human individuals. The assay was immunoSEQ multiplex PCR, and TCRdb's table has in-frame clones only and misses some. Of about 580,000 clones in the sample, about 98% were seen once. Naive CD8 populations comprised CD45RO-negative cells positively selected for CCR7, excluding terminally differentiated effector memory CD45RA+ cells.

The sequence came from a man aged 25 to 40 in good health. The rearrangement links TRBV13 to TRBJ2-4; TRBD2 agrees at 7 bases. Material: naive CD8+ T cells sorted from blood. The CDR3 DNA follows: TGTGCCAGCAGCTTAGGCACTAGCGACGGAAACATTCAGTACTTC. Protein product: CASSLGTSDGNIQYF.